Listed here are 26 T cell receptor beta chains from one sample, sequenced in a study of blood T cell repertoires in COVID-19. The data were produced by immunoSEQ multiplex PCR, yet TCRdb's version contains in-frame clones alone and is incomplete. This sample yields hundreds of thousands of clones, of which around 82% are seen a single time; about 4.5% belongs to the top ten. The specimen sequenced was PBMCs or T cells enriched from blood (not recorded which). These receptors all stem from a man aged 25 to 40 with acute COVID-19.

This clone was found a few times. The J gene is TRBJ1-3, the V gene TRBV14; 9 bases map to TRBD1. The CDR3 length is 15 residues. Per the germline V gene, CDR1 is SGHDN and CDR2 is FVKESK. V gave up 4 bases and J gave up 1 base; unmatched junction bases: 2. DNA of the CDR3: TGTGCCAGCAGCCTGACAGGGGGTTCTGGAAACACCATATATTTT. This sequence encodes CASSLTGGSGNTIYF.

The chain is built from TRBV28 and TRBJ2-5; 11 bases are shared with TRBD2. The germline V gene has CDR1 MDHEN and CDR2 SYDVKM. Trimming took 3 bases from V and 5 from J; bases not matched to a gene: 2. This CDR3 has 14 residues. CDR3 DNA: TGTGCCAGCAGTTTGCTAGCGGGGGGTGAGACCCAGTACTTC. The encoded protein is CASSLLAGGETQYF.

V gene TRBV9 combines with J gene TRBJ2-7, with D unresolved. Germline values: CDR1 SGDLS, CDR2 YYNGEE. This CDR3 comprises 15 residues. The germline V and J ends were trimmed by 1 base and 4 bases, with 15 bases remaining between them. CDR3 DNA: TGTGCCAGCAGCGTACCTAGACCGAGCAAATACGAGCAGTACTTC. It is translated as CASSVPRPSKYEQYF.

This rearrangement joins TRBV5-4 to TRBJ1-4, with no clear D. The CDR3 consists of 12 residues. Trimming pared 4 bases from V and 12 bases from J, leaving 13 bases between. The germline V gene has CDR1 SGHNT and CDR2 YYREEE (reference sequence). The chain's CDR3 is CASSPDGLELFF. The CDR3 bases are TGTGCCAGCAGCCCCGACGGACTGGAACTGTTTTTT.

This chain links TRBV5-1 with TRBJ1-4; D remains unclear. Trimming shortened V by 4 bases and J by 3 bases, and 10 bases separated the two germline ends. CDR3 length: 14 residues. Germline assignment: CDR1 SGHRS and CDR2 YFSETQ. The DNA for the CDR3 is TGCGCCAGCAGCCCGTCAGTGGCTAATGAAAAACTGTTTTTT. It yields the protein CASSPSVANEKLFF.

V usage is TRBV7-9 and J usage is TRBJ1-1; 7 nucleotides agree with TRBD1. Germline CDR1 reads SEHNR; CDR2 reads FQNEAQ (reference sequence). CDR3 length equals 18 residues. V gave up 0 bases and J gave up 5 bases; unmatched junction bases: 15. This CDR3 is CASSLAMVGDSWDTEAFF. The CDR3 DNA reads TGTGCCAGCAGCTTAGCGATGGTTGGGGACAGTTGGGATACTGAAGCTTTCTTT.

The chain links TRBV3-1 (or the pseudogene TRBV3-2) to TRBJ2-3; D gene uncertain. Germline assignment: CDR1 LGHDT and CDR2 YNNKEL (reference sequence). CDR3 length equals 12 residues. The ends were cut back, 2 bases at V and 12 bases at J, with 12 bases in the middle. The CDR3 DNA is TGTGCCAGCAGCCAACCCGGGTCACCACAGTATTTT. It codes for CASSQPGSPQYF.

CDR3 in amino acids: CASSPPGTGFYGYTF. The CDR3 coding sequence is TGTGCCAGCTCACCACCGGGGACAGGGTTCTATGGCTACACCTTC. V is TRBV18 and J is TRBJ1-2; 9 bases agree with TRBD1. This CDR3 has 15 amino acids. Germline values: CDR1 KGHSH, CDR2 LQKENI. Unmatched junction bases numbered 3, after V lost 0 bases and J lost 4 bases.

CDR3: CASSYRGTPDGEQFF. The CDR3 DNA is TGTGCCAGCAGCTATCGCGGGACCCCGGATGGTGAGCAGTTCTTC. This chain connects TRBV7-3 to TRBJ2-1; D might be TRBD2 (6 bases). V lost 4 bases and J 9 bases, leaving 19 bases between the germline ends. The CDR3 runs 15 residues. The V gene's germline CDR1 is SGHTA and CDR2 FQGTGA.

J is TRBJ1-5 and V is TRBV12-3 or TRBV12-4; D is unresolved. CDR3 size: 13 residues. Trimming cost V 2 bases and J 4 bases, with 6 bases left between them. The CDR3 DNA sequence: TGTGCCAGCAGTTTACTGCGAAATCAGCCCCAGCATTTT. It yields the protein CASSLLRNQPQHF.

V is TRBV3-1 (or the pseudogene TRBV3-2) and J is TRBJ1-2, with no clear D. Germline V gene lookup returns CDR1 LGHDT and CDR2 YNNKEL (reference sequence). The V end was cut by 4 bases, the J end by 6 bases, with 12 bases between. This CDR3 contains 13 residues. CDR3: CASSPLYLDGYTF. Written as DNA, the CDR3 is TGTGCCAGCAGCCCGCTGTATCTAGATGGCTACACCTTC.

The V gene is TRBV5-1, the J gene TRBJ1-1, with D tentatively TRBD1 (5 bases). The CDR3 is made up of 14 amino acids. Germline CDR1 is SGHRS and CDR2 is YFSETQ. Trimming cost V 0 bases and J 1 base, with 7 bases left between them. The CDR3 coding sequence is TGCGCCAGCAGCTTGGCTGGACAGAACACTGAAGCTTTCTTT. It codes for CASSLAGQNTEAFF.

The rearrangement links TRBV7-6 to TRBJ2-2; 8 nucleotides match TRBD1. The CDR3 consists of 16 residues. Unmatched junction bases numbered 9, after V lost 5 bases and J lost 4 bases. CDR1 and CDR2 (germline): SGHVS, FNYEAQ. CDR3 nucleotides: TGTGCCAGCAGCCCCCGACAGGGGTTGAGCACCGGGGAGCTGTTTTTT. Translated: CASSPRQGLSTGELFF.

This clone was picked up many times. J is TRBJ2-5 and V is TRBV10-1; perhaps TRBD1 as D (6 bases). Trimming stripped 0 bases from V and 4 bases from J, with 12 bases between. CDR1 and CDR2 (germline): WNHNN, SYGVQD (reference sequence). This CDR3 is 15 amino acids long. The CDR3 loop reads CASSESGGMGETQYF. For the CDR3, the DNA is TGCGCCAGCAGTGAGTCAGGGGGAATGGGAGAGACCCAGTACTTC.

The V and J genes are TRBV7-3 and TRBJ2-2; 7 nucleotides line up with TRBD1. Germline V CDR1 and CDR2: SGHTA, FQGTGA. The CDR3 sequence is 15 residues long. The trim removed 5 bases at V and 5 bases at J, leaving 8 bases unmatched. CDR3 loop: CASSPKGQYTGELFF. The CDR3 DNA sequence: TGTGCCAGCAGCCCCAAGGGACAGTATACCGGGGAGCTGTTTTTT. Using reference TRBV7-3 and TRBJ2-2 for the parts outside the CDR3, the full variable domain is GAGVSQTPSNKVTEKGKYVELRCDPISGHTALYWYRQSLGQGPEFLIYFQGTGAADDSGLPNDRFFAVRPEGSVSTLKIQRTERGDSAVYLCASSPKGQYTGELFFGEGSRLTVL.

The chain couples TRBV10-3 to TRBJ1-3, with a weak D call TRBD1 (6 bases). From germline, CDR1 is ENHRY and CDR2 SYGVKD. The CDR3 is made up of 17 amino acids. Trimming stripped 2 bases from V and 0 bases from J, with 14 bases between. CDR3 protein: CAISEMQGIYSGNTIYF. The CDR3 DNA reads TGTGCCATCAGTGAGATGCAGGGGATTTACTCTGGAAACACCATATATTTT.

The chain uses TRBV19 and TRBJ1-3; perhaps TRBD1 as D (5 bases). V lost 6 bases and J lost 0, with 15 bases in between. Looked up from germline, CDR1 is LNHDA and CDR2 is SQIVND (reference sequence). The CDR3 consists of 16 residues. This chain's CDR3 is CASRLPGLLSGNTIYF. DNA for the CDR3: TGTGCCAGTAGATTACCGGGACTCCTCTCTGGAAACACCATATATTTT.

This clone was recorded once. The same CDR3 is also encoded by other DNA sequences in this sample. The gene calls are TRBV9 and TRBJ2-3; D gene unclear. V gave up 4 bases and J gave up 3 bases, with 6 bases separating them. This CDR3 contains 12 residues. Germline lookup yields CDR1 SGDLS and CDR2 YYNGEE. CDR3 sequence: CASSPPTDTQYF. For the CDR3, the DNA is TGTGCCAGCAGCCCCCCTACAGATACGCAGTATTTT.

This clone appeared once. The CDR3 nucleotides are TGTGCCAGTAGTTCTGGAGGGACAGGGATAATTCCCCTCCACTTT. It codes for CASSSGGTGIIPLHF. The chain joins TRBV19 to TRBJ1-6; TRBD1 agrees at 9 bases. Germline CDR1 reads LNHDA; CDR2 reads SQIVND (reference sequence). V lost 5 bases to trimming and J lost 13 bases; unmatched junction nucleotides: 12. The CDR3 has 15 amino acids.

The J gene is TRBJ2-7, the V gene TRBV19; weak D call: TRBD2 (5 bases). The ends were cut back, 9 bases at V and 5 bases at J, with 17 bases in the middle. This CDR3 comprises 13 residues. Germline-derived CDR1 and CDR2 are LNHDA and SQIVND (reference sequence). CDR3 nucleotides: TGTGCCAGCCGCGACCGAGGGAGAAACGAGCAGTACTTC. Translating gives CASRDRGRNEQYF.

The gene calls are TRBV10-3 and TRBJ1-6; tentatively, D is TRBD1 (5 bases). V lost 2 bases and J lost 2, with 10 bases in between. CDR1 and CDR2 from the germline V gene are ENHRY and SYGVKD. This CDR3 is 16 amino acids long. CDR3 sequence (DNA): TGTGCCATCAGTGAGGGGGGGGGAACCTATAATTCACCCCTCCACTTT. This gives the protein CAISEGGGTYNSPLHF.

V usage is TRBV28 and J usage is TRBJ1-2, with 7 bases fitting TRBD1. CDR1 and CDR2 (germline): MDHEN, SYDVKM. V trimming: 7 bases; J trimming: 8 bases; junction bases outside the gene matches: 10. This CDR3 comprises 13 residues. CDR3 nucleotide sequence: TGTGCCAGCACCCAAGGCGGGACAGTCGGCTACACCTTC. It yields the protein CASTQGGTVGYTF.

In this sample, this clone turned up a few times. The same CDR3 is also encoded by other DNA sequences in this sample. The chain employs TRBV24-1 and TRBJ1-5, with D tentatively TRBD1 (5 bases). The length of the CDR3 is 13 residues. In germline, CDR1 is KGHDR, CDR2 SFDVKD. V lost 5 bases and J lost 2, with 6 bases in between. The CDR3 DNA sequence: TGTGCCACCAGTGCACAGGGCAATCAGCCCCAGCATTTT. Translating it yields CATSAQGNQPQHF.

This clone was seen a handful of times. CDR3 protein: CASSWGQGNSYEQYF. The CDR3 region has the DNA TGTGCCAGCTCATGGGGACAGGGGAATTCTTACGAGCAGTACTTC. The V call is TRBV18, the J call TRBJ2-7; the match to TRBD1 covers 10 bases. CDR3 size: 15 residues. The V gene end was trimmed by 5 bases and the J gene end by 4 bases; junction bases not matched to a gene: 8. Per the germline V gene, CDR1 is KGHSH and CDR2 is LQKENI.

This chain uses TRBV4-1 with TRBJ1-5; D might be TRBD1 (6 bases). V lost 3 bases and J lost 0, with 18 bases in between. The CDR3 has 18 residues. The germline CDR1 and CDR2 sequences are MGHRA and YSYEKL. This chain's CDR3 is CASSQNELHRDSNQPQHF. Written as DNA, the CDR3 is TGCGCCAGCAGCCAGAATGAGCTCCACAGGGATAGCAATCAGCCCCAGCATTTT.

The chain uses TRBV2 and TRBJ2-3; 10 bases line up with TRBD2. Germline V lookup: CDR1 SNHLY, CDR2 FYNNEI. The CDR3 totals 16 residues. V lost 5 bases, J lost 1 base, and 6 bases stayed unmatched. The DNA for the CDR3 is TGTGCCAGCAGTCTGAGAACTAGCGGGGGCACAGATACGCAGTATTTT. It yields the protein CASSLRTSGGTDTQYF. The full variable domain, with the rest looked up from reference TRBV2 and TRBJ2-3, is EPEVTQTPSHQVTQMGQEVILRCVPISNHLYFYWYRQILGQKVEFLVSFYNNEISEKSEIFDDQFSVERPDGSNFTLKIRSTKLEDSAMYFCASSLRTSGGTDTQYFGPGTRLTVL.